This T cell receptor (beta chain) comes out of a study of shared clonotypes between healthy human individuals. Only CD45RO-negative cells positively selected for CCR7 counted as naive CD8 cells, so terminally differentiated effector memory CD45RA+ cells were excluded. Sequencing used immunoSEQ multiplex PCR; TCRdb keeps in-frame clones, though not all of them. The sample contains 2 million to 2.5 million clones, 85% to 95% of which appear only once. Sequenced input: naive CD8+ T cells sorted from blood. The origin of this receptor is a man between 18 and 35 years old in good health.

CDR3 sequence: CASSLVGFYNSPLHF. CDR3 in DNA: TGTGCCAGCAGCTTGGTGGGGTTCTATAATTCACCCCTCCACTTT. The chain recombines TRBV5-8 with TRBJ1-6, with D unresolved. Trimming pared 0 bases from V and 3 bases from J, leaving 7 bases between. This CDR3 is built from 15 residues. Per the germline V gene, CDR1 is SGHTS and CDR2 is YDEGEE.